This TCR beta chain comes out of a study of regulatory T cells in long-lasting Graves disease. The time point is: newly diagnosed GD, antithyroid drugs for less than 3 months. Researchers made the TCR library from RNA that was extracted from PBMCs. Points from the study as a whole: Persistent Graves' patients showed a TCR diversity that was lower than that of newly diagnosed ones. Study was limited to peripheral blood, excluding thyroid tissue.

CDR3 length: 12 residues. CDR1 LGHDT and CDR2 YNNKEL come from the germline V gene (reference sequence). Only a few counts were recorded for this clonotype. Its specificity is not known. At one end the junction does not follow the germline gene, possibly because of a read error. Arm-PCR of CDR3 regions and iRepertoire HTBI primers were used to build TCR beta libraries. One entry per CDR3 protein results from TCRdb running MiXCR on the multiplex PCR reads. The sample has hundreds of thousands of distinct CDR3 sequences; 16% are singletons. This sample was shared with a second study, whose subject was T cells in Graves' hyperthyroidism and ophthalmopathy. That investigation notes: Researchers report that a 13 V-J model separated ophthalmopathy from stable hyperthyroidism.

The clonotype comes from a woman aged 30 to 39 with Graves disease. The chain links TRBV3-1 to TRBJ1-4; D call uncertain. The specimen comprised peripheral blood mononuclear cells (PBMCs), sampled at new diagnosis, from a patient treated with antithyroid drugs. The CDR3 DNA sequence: TGTGCCAGCAGCCAAACTACTGAAAAACTGTTTTTT. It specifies CASSQTTEKLFF.